Listed below are T cell receptor beta chains from one sample, sequenced in a study of blood T cell repertoires in COVID-19. Sequencing used immunoSEQ multiplex PCR; TCRdb keeps in-frame clones, though not all of them. Seen here are around 700,000 clones, 75% to 90% observed once, and the top ten hold around 0.3%. The sample consisted of peripheral blood. The receptors were sampled from a woman between 18 and 30 years old with acute or convalescent COVID-19. Each CDR3 is given with its conserved first and last residue. The D gene is left open where the match is weak. Clone size is not always given. Where it is, it says once, few, many or a class for expanded clones.

TRBJ1-6	NA	TRBV5-1	NA	TGCGCCAGCAGCTTGTTAGAGTCCTATAATTCACCCCTCCACTTT	CASSLLESYNSPLHF
TRBJ1-2	NA	TRBV12-3/TRBV12-4	NA	TGTGCCAGCAGTTTAGGACAACGCTATGGCTACACCTTC	CASSLGQRYGYTF
TRBJ1-4	TRBD1	TRBV4-1	NA	TGCGCCAGCAGTCTCACCTGGACAGGGGCAGAAAAACTGTTTTTT	CASSLTWTGAEKLFF
TRBJ1-2	TRBD1	TRBV5-8	NA	TGTGCCAGCAGCTTGCAGGACAGGGGAACCTATGGCTACACCTTC	CASSLQDRGTYGYTF
TRBJ1-2	NA	TRBV30	NA	TGTGCCTGGTCAACAGGGTATGGCTACACCTTC	CAWSTGYGYTF
TRBJ2-5	TRBD2	TRBV29-1	NA	TGCAGCGTTATAGGACTAGACGGGGCATGGGGGGAGACCCAGTACTTC	CSVIGLDGAWGETQYF
TRBJ1-4	TRBD1	TRBV6-5	NA	TGTGCCAGCAGTAGATTCAGGGGGCGGGATGAAAAACTGTTTTTT	CASSRFRGRDEKLFF
TRBJ1-5	TRBD1	TRBV7-9	few	TGTGCCAGCAGCTTAGTTTGGACAGGGGGAAGAGGTGATCAGCCCCAGCATTTT	CASSLVWTGGRGDQPQHF
TRBJ1-2	NA	TRBV28	NA	TGTGCCAGCAGTTTAAGTTCGGTCATATCCGGCTACACCTTC	CASSLSSVISGYTF
TRBJ1-2	TRBD1	TRBV29-1	NA	TGCAGCGTTGACTTGGACAGGGATGATCTCTATGGCTACACCTTC	CSVDLDRDDLYGYTF
TRBJ1-2	TRBD1	TRBV18	NA	TGTGCCAGCTCACCACCCGACAGGGTAGTCGGCTACACCTTC	CASSPPDRVVGYTF
TRBJ1-1	NA	TRBV5-4	NA	TGTGCCAGCATGAAAGGGACTATGAACACTGAAGCTTTCTTT	CASMKGTMNTEAFF
TRBJ1-2	TRBD1	TRBV4-3	NA	TGCGCCAGCAGCTTCCGGGACAGATCAAATGGCTACACCTTC	CASSFRDRSNGYTF
TRBJ1-1	TRBD1	TRBV4-3	NA	TGCGCCAGCAGCCAGGGGACAGGCGGATTCACTGAAGCTTTCTTT	CASSQGTGGFTEAFF
TRBJ1-2	NA	TRBV19	NA	TGTGCCAGTAGTCCCCTGAGTTGGTATGGCTACACCTTC	CASSPLSWYGYTF
TRBJ1-3	TRBD1	TRBV19	NA	TGTGCCAGTAGTCCACGGACAGGACACTCTGGAAACACCATATATTTT	CASSPRTGHSGNTIYF
TRBJ1-4	NA	TRBV19	NA	TGTGCCAGTAGTATCCAGAGGGCCGCGGATGAAAAACTGTTTTTT	CASSIQRAADEKLFF
TRBJ1-1	NA	TRBV7-9	NA	TGTGCCAGCAGCTTGTTTTTCGCAAGGCGAGGAATGAACACTGAAGCTTTCTTT	CASSLFFARRGMNTEAFF
TRBJ1-1	NA	TRBV19	NA	TGTGCCAGTAGTATGGCGGTGAGCACTGAAGCTTTCTTT	CASSMAVSTEAFF
TRBJ2-2	TRBD1	TRBV27	NA	TGTGCCAGCAGTTCCACCGGGACAGGCCAGGGCGGGGAGCTGTTTTTT	CASSSTGTGQGGELFF